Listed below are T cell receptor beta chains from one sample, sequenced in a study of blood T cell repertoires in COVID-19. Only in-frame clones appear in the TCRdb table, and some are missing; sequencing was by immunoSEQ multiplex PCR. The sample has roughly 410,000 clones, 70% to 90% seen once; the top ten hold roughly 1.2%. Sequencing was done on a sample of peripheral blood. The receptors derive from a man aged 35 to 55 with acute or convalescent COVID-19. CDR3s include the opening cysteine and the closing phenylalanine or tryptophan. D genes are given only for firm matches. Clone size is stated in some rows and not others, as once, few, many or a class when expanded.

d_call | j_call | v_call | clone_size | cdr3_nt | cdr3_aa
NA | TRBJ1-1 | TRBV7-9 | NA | TGTGCCAGCAGCTTAGGGACACGAAACACTGAAGCTTTCTTT | CASSLGTRNTEAFF
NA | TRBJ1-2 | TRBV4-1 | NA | TGCGCCAGCAGCCAACCCCCGGCGGACTATGGCTACACCTTC | CASSQPPADYGYTF
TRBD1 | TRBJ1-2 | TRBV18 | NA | TGTGCCAGCTCACCACTGGGACAGGCCAACTATGGCTACACCTTC | CASSPLGQANYGYTF
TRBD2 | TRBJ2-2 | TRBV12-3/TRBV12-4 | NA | TGTGCCAGCAGTTTCGGGACTATTGAGCTGTTTTTT | CASSFGTIELFF
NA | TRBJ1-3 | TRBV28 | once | TGTGCCAGCAGTCGAAAGACAGGACACTCTGGAAACACCATATATTTT | CASSRKTGHSGNTIYF
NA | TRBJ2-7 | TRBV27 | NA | TGTGCCAGCAGTTTACAGGGGAGCTCCTACGAGCAGTACTTC | CASSLQGSSYEQYF
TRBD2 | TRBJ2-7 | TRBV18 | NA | TGTGCCAGCTCACCGGCGCGGGGGTACGAGCAGTACTTC | CASSPARGYEQYF
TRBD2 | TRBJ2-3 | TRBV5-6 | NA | TGTGCCAGCAGCCGAGCGGGAGGCCGAGGCACAGATACGCAGTATTTT | CASSRAGGRGTDTQYF
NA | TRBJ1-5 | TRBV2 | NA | TGTGCCAGCAGGAATCCCGACGGGCAGCCCCAGCATTTT | CASRNPDGQPQHF
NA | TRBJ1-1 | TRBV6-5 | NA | TGTGCCAGCAGTTACGACCCTGGCGGCACTGAAGCTTTCTTT | CASSYDPGGTEAFF
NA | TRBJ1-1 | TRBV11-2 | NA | TGTGCCAGCAGCTTAGATTGGACGGGGTACACTGAAGCTTTCTTT | CASSLDWTGYTEAFF
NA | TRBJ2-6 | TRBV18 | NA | TGTGCCAGCTCATCCCTACAGGACTCTGGGGCCAACGTCCTGACTTTC | CASSSLQDSGANVLTF
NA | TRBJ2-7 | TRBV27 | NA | TGTGCCAGCAGTTTACAGGAACCTTACGAGCAGTACTTC | CASSLQEPYEQYF
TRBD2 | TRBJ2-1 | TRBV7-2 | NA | TGTGCCAGCAGCTTACTGCAACTAGCGGGAACAGCTGAGCAGTTCTTC | CASSLLQLAGTAEQFF
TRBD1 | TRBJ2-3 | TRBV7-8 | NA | TGTGCCAGCAGCCCGGACAGGGGGATGAGCCGAGCAGATACGCAGTATTTT | CASSPDRGMSRADTQYF
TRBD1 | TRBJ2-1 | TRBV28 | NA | TGTGCCAGCAGTTTAGGGACAGGGTTCGCTCGGAATGAGCAGTTCTTC | CASSLGTGFARNEQFF